A single sample is the source of the 31 T cell receptor beta chains below, sequenced in a study of regulatory T cells in long-lasting Graves disease. The time point here: newly diagnosed GD, antithyroid drugs for less than 3 months. Making the TCR library involved RNA that had been extracted from PBMCs. Library construction for TCR beta used iRepertoire HTBI primers and Arm-PCR of CDR3 regions. Using its own MiXCR run on the multiplex PCR reads, TCRdb lists one record per CDR3 protein. The sample contains around 360,000 distinct CDR3 sequences, 15% to 20% of which appear only once. These data also formed part of another study, on T cells in Graves' hyperthyroidism and ophthalmopathy.

This specimen was peripheral blood mononuclear cells (PBMCs), taken at new diagnosis, from a patient treated with antithyroid drugs. Receptors originate from a woman aged 18-35 years with Graves disease.

This clonotype showed up many times. The rearrangement uses TRBV3-1 and TRBJ2-7; D unresolved. CDR1 is LGHDT, CDR2 YNNKEL, per germline (reference sequence). V lost 3 bases, J lost 2 bases, and 14 bases lay in between. CDR3 length: 15 residues. The CDR3 spells CASSHGRKITYEQYF. The CDR3 DNA follows: TGTGCCAGCAGCCACGGCAGGAAAATAACCTACGAGCAGTACTTC.

The table lists this clonotype with a few counts. The V and J genes are TRBV14 and TRBJ2-1; TRBD2 matches 7 bases. The CDR3 totals 15 residues. V was pared by 2 bases and J by 2 bases, with 3 bases of the junction left unmatched. The V gene's germline CDR1 is SGHDN and CDR2 FVKESK. CDR3 loop: CASSQLSGAYNEQFF. CDR3 in DNA: TGTGCCAGCAGCCAACTAAGCGGGGCCTACAATGAGCAGTTCTTC.

This clonotype occurred many times. The junction and the germline gene differ at one end; a read error may be behind it. This chain joins TRBV5-1 and TRBJ2-3; TRBD1 matches at 8 bases. Germline V gene data show CDR1 as SGHRS and CDR2 as YFSETQ. This CDR3 is 18 amino acids long. This CDR3 is CASSLDRDPSLSTDTQYF. The CDR3 bases are TGTGCCAGCAGCTTGGACAGGGACCCCTCTCTTAGCACAGATACGCAGTATTTT.

Ten or more counts support this clonotype. The chain uses TRBV7-9 and TRBJ2-7; perhaps TRBD2 as D (6 bases). Trimming took off 5 bases at V and 4 bases at J, with 15 bases between the two ends. The CDR3 consists of 14 residues. Germline CDR1 SEHNR, CDR2 FQNEAQ (reference sequence). The CDR3 protein is CASSLGSSTYEQYF. CDR3 DNA: TGTGCCAGCAGCCTCGGGAGCTCTACTTACGAGCAGTACTTC.

This clonotype was found many times. The chain combines TRBV28 with TRBJ1-1; D uncertain. This CDR3 contains 14 residues. V was shortened by 7 bases and J by 3 bases, with 15 bases between the two germline ends. Per germline, CDR1 MDHEN and CDR2 SYDVKM. CDR3: CASTSLEIYTEAFF. DNA of the CDR3: TGTGCCAGCACCTCCTTGGAAATATACACTGAAGCTTTCTTT.

Comment on this clonotype: Germline and junction disagree at one end, which may indicate a read error. The J gene is TRBJ2-1, the V gene TRBV5-1; 7 bases fit TRBD1. Germline V gene data show CDR1 as SGHRS and CDR2 as YFSETQ. This CDR3 is 15 amino acids long. CDR3 region: CVSSLDRSSYNEQFF. CDR3 sequence (DNA): TGCGTCAGCAGCTTGGACAGGAGCTCCTACAATGAGCAGTTCTTC.

In this sample, this clonotype turned up many times. This chain links TRBV5-1 with TRBJ1-5; no reliable D call. This CDR3 is built from 13 residues. Germline CDR1 is SGHRS and CDR2 is YFSETQ. The ends were cut back, 3 bases at V and 2 bases at J, with 6 bases in the middle. The CDR3: CASSSQGNQPQHF. The CDR3 nucleotides are TGCGCCAGCAGCTCCCAGGGCAATCAGCCCCAGCATTTT.

Only a few counts were recorded for this clonotype. This chain connects TRBV5-1 to TRBJ2-1; 14 positions match TRBD2. This CDR3 has 16 residues. The V gene's germline CDR1 is SGHRS and CDR2 YFSETQ. V lost 4 bases, J lost 9 bases, and 9 bases stayed unmatched. The CDR3 DNA follows: TGCGCCAGCAGCAGCCAAGGGACTAGCGGGAGAGGTGAGCAGTTCTTC. It encodes CASSSQGTSGRGEQFF.

This clonotype was recorded a few times. The chain has TRBV7-9 and TRBJ1-1; D gene unclear. V was trimmed by 8 bases and J by 1 base, leaving 11 bases between them. Germline V gene sequence: CDR1 SEHNR, CDR2 FQNEAQ (reference sequence). This CDR3 is built from 13 residues. The CDR3 spells CASDLAANTEAFF. The CDR3 nucleotides read TGTGCCAGCGACTTAGCGGCGAACACTGAAGCTTTCTTT.

This clonotype has only a few counts. V usage is TRBV6-2 or TRBV6-3 and J usage is TRBJ2-1; perhaps D is TRBD1 or TRBD2 (6 bases each). CDR1 MNHEY and CDR2 SVGEGT come from the germline V gene. V was trimmed by 7 bases and J by 8 bases, leaving 21 bases between them. There are 15 residues in the CDR3. The CDR3 region is CASKEGGGTRHEQFF. CDR3 nucleotide sequence: TGTGCCAGCAAGGAAGGGGGAGGAACGAGGCATGAGCAGTTCTTC.

In regard to this clonotype: This may be a read error: a much more frequent sequence differs by one nucleotide. The chain has TRBV11-2 and TRBJ2-1, with 13 bases aligning to TRBD2. The V gene end was trimmed by 4 bases and the J gene end by 0 bases; junction bases not matched to a gene: 9. CDR1 SGHAT and CDR2 FQNNGV come from the germline V gene. The CDR3 is 19 residues long. The CDR3 spells CASSSLGLAGPGSYNEQFF. The CDR3, as DNA: TGTGCCAGCAGCTCACTGGGACTAGCGGGGCCCGGCTCCTACAATGAGCAGTTCTTC. The full variable domain, with the rest looked up from reference TRBV11-2 and TRBJ2-1, is EAGVAQSPRYKIIEKRQSVAFWCNPISGHATLYWYQQILGQGPKLLIQFQNNGVVDDSQLPKDRFSAERLKGVDSTLKIQPAKLEDSAVYLCASSSLGLAGPGSYNEQFFGPGTRLTVL.

This clonotype occurred many times. The rearrangement joins TRBV6-5 to TRBJ1-5; D possibly corresponds to TRBD1 (5 bases). CDR1 is MNHEY, CDR2 SVGAGI, per germline. The CDR3 extends over 15 amino acids. Trimming cost V 2 bases and J 2 bases, with 10 bases left between them. The CDR3 protein is CASSYLGQGNQPQHF. CDR3 coding DNA: TGTGCCAGCAGTTACCTGGGGCAAGGCAATCAGCCCCAGCATTTT.

About this clonotype itself: Given a much more abundant clone one base away, this may be a read error. The rearrangement links TRBV4-1 to TRBJ1-1; TRBD1 matches at 8 bases. Germline V lookup: CDR1 MGHRA, CDR2 YSYEKL. V lost 3 bases, J lost 7 bases, and 10 bases stayed unmatched. This CDR3 is built from 15 residues. CDR3: CASSHLGAGGIEAFF. The CDR3 DNA reads TGCGCCAGCAGCCATCTCGGGGCAGGGGGCATTGAAGCTTTCTTT.

In this sample, this clonotype turned up a few times. An end of the junction differs from the germline gene, which may be a read error. This chain links TRBV10-1 with TRBJ2-7; 10 bases are shared with TRBD1. CDR3 length equals 13 residues. The germline CDR1 and CDR2 sequences are WNHNN and SYGVQD (reference sequence). CDR3 residues: CASSESKGTGVNF. The CDR3 region has the DNA TGCGCCAGCAGTGAGTCGAAGGGGACAGGGGTGAACTTC.

This clonotype showed up just once. A far larger clone differs by one base, so this is likely a read error. The chain carries TRBV7-3 and TRBJ2-1; 7 nucleotides align to TRBD2. Germline V gene sequence: CDR1 SGHTA, CDR2 FQGTGA. This CDR3 is 13 amino acids long. Here the CDR3 reads CAGSFGGEDEQFF. In nucleotides, the CDR3 is TGTGCCGGCAGCTTTGGGGGGGAGGATGAGCAGTTCTTC. The whole variable domain, filled in from reference TRBV7-3 and TRBJ2-1, reads GAGVSQTPSNKVTEKGKYVELRCDPISGHTALYWYRQSLGQGPEFLIYFQGTGAADDSGLPNDRFFAVRPEGSVSTLKIQRTERGDSAVYLCAGSFGGEDEQFFGPGTRLTVL.

This clonotype was recorded many times. The chain employs TRBV5-1 and TRBJ2-1, with D possibly called TRBD1 or TRBD2 (5 bases each). V was trimmed by 4 bases and J by 16 bases, leaving 21 bases between them. Germline CDR1 reads SGHRS; CDR2 reads YFSETQ. The CDR3 has 13 residues. The CDR3 protein is CASSAAAEGTRFF. CDR3 in DNA: TGCGCCAGCAGCGCGGCGGCGGAAGGGACGCGTTTCTTC.

The table lists this clonotype with many counts. The chain combines TRBV18 with TRBJ1-1; D perhaps matches TRBD1 (5 bases). Trimming removed 8 bases at V and 5 bases at J, with 21 bases between. The CDR3 runs 15 residues. Germline V gene lookup returns CDR1 KGHSH and CDR2 LQKENI. CDR3 sequence reads: CASSPQEGLGTEAFF. The CDR3 region has the DNA TGTGCCAGCAGTCCACAGGAGGGGTTGGGTACTGAAGCTTTCTTT.

This clonotype was counted only a few times. V and J are TRBV5-5 and TRBJ2-1; D gene uncertain. Per germline, CDR1 SGHKS and CDR2 YYEKEE (reference sequence). CDR3 length: 15 residues. The V and J ends lost 1 base and 0 bases respectively, with 8 bases between them. CDR3 protein: CASSLRQHSYNEQFF. The DNA for the CDR3 is TGTGCCAGCAGCTTGCGTCAGCACTCCTACAATGAGCAGTTCTTC.

On this clonotype: Just one base apart from a much larger clone, this may be a read error. The chain joins TRBV30 to TRBJ2-6, with TRBD1 as a possible D gene (5 bases). This CDR3 has 16 residues. Germline CDR1 reads GTSNPN; CDR2 reads SVGIG (reference sequence). As DNA, the CDR3 is TGTGCCTGGTCTAGGCAGACTCTCTCTGGGGCCAACGTCCTGAGTTTC. Protein: CAWSRQTLSGANVLSF.

This chain links TRBV12-3 or TRBV12-4 with TRBJ2-3; 13 bases fit TRBD2. V trimming: 5 bases; J trimming: 13 bases; junction bases outside the gene matches: 12. CDR3 size: 15 residues. The CDR3 region is CASSPRTSGGPGKYF. The CDR3 nucleotides read TGTGCCAGCAGTCCCCGGACTAGCGGGGGCCCGGGAAAGTATTTT.

Of note for this clonotype: A read error is possible here, since a much larger clone lies one base away. This chain uses TRBV20-1 with TRBJ2-3; 8 positions agree with TRBD1. The J call is doubtful: the DNA matches TRBJ2-1 better. Germline V gene lookup returns CDR1 DFQATT and CDR2 SNEGSKA (reference sequence). The CDR3 length is 15 residues. CDR3 protein: CSTRERQGQYNEQFF. Here the CDR3 DNA reads TGCAGTACTAGAGAGAGACAGGGGCAATACAATGAGCAGTTCTTC.

This clonotype was picked up many times. The chain links TRBV28 to TRBJ2-5; D not certain. Per the germline V gene, CDR1 is MDHEN and CDR2 is SYDVKM. This CDR3 spans 13 amino acids. V was cut by 2 bases and J by 3 bases, with 7 bases left in between. This CDR3 is CASSLGQEETQYF. Written as DNA, the CDR3 is TGTGCCAGCAGTTTAGGGCAAGAAGAGACCCAGTACTTC.

This clonotype appeared many times. The V call is TRBV12-3 or TRBV12-4, the J call TRBJ2-1; maybe TRBD1 (7 bases). The ends were cut back, 3 bases at V and 2 bases at J, with 17 bases in the middle. The CDR3 is 17 amino acids. The DNA of the CDR3 is TGTGCCAGCAGTTTGGGCGGGGTCGACAGGGCCTACAATGAGCAGTTCTTC. Translation: CASSLGGVDRAYNEQFF.

This clonotype was detected only a few times. The rearrangement joins TRBV6-1 to TRBJ2-5, with 10 bases aligning to TRBD2. The CDR3 loop spans 15 amino acids. V lost 4 bases to trimming and J lost 5 bases; unmatched junction nucleotides: 7. Germline V gene data show CDR1 as MNHNS and CDR2 as SASEGT. The CDR3 is CASSGGLARRETQYF. DNA for the CDR3: TGTGCCAGCAGTGGGGGACTAGCGAGACGGGAGACCCAGTACTTC.

The rearrangement links TRBV9 to TRBJ2-6; D perhaps matches TRBD2 (6 bases). Trimming took off 0 bases at V and 1 base at J, with 17 bases between the two ends. There are 19 residues in the CDR3. Germline loops: CDR1 SGDLS, CDR2 YYNGEE. This chain's CDR3 is CASSVAVGSGGSGANVLTF. For the CDR3, the DNA is TGTGCCAGCAGCGTAGCTGTCGGGAGTGGGGGTTCTGGGGCCAACGTCCTGACTTTC.

V usage is TRBV7-8 and J usage is TRBJ2-1; 10 positions agree with TRBD1. Germline values: CDR1 SGHVS, CDR2 FQNEAQ. CDR3 length equals 17 residues. Trimming removed 5 bases from V and 5 bases from J; junction bases left unmatched: 12. CDR3 sequence: CASSQLRTGGFDNEQFF. The CDR3 DNA reads as TGTGCCAGCAGCCAACTGCGGACAGGGGGATTCGACAATGAGCAGTTCTTC.

This clonotype occurred many times. The chain uses TRBV6-1 and TRBJ2-5; either TRBD1 or TRBD2 may supply D (5 bases each). The V and J ends lost 8 bases and 5 bases respectively, with 15 bases between them. The germline CDR1 and CDR2 sequences are MNHNS and SASEGT. This CDR3 comprises 13 residues. CDR3 sequence (DNA): TGTGCCAGCCACCCCCGGGGACGCGAGACCCAGTACTTC. Encoded protein: CASHPRGRETQYF.

Many counts were recorded for this clonotype. The V call is TRBV7-2, the J call TRBJ2-7; D gene uncertain. The CDR3 covers 12 residues. Trimming stripped 1 base from V and 2 bases from J, with 3 bases between. From germline, CDR1 is SGHTA and CDR2 FQGNSA. The CDR3 sequence: CASSLVAYEQYF. CDR3 in DNA: TGTGCCAGCAGCTTAGTAGCCTACGAGCAGTACTTC.

This clonotype came up many times. The chain carries TRBV5-5 and TRBJ2-2; 9 bases match TRBD2. CDR3 length: 16 residues. The trim removed 6 bases at V and 4 bases at J, leaving 10 bases unmatched. The V gene's germline CDR1 is SGHKS and CDR2 YYEKEE (reference sequence). CDR3 loop: CASTDGAGGGTGELFF. The CDR3 bases are TGTGCCAGCACCGATGGAGCGGGGGGCGGCACCGGGGAGCTGTTTTTT.

This chain uses TRBV6-1 with TRBJ2-2; 9 bases map to TRBD1. The J segment lost 6 bases and the V segment lost 7 bases, leaving 6 bases of the junction unmatched. This CDR3 spans 14 amino acids. Germline CDR1 and CDR2: MNHNS and SASEGT. The DNA of the CDR3 is TGTGCCAGCACCCGGACAGGGGCCTCCGGGGAGCTGTTTTTT. Its translation: CASTRTGASGELFF.

This clonotype has only a few counts. The chain uses TRBV10-3 and TRBJ2-3; 13 nucleotides line up with TRBD2. The V gene's germline CDR1 is ENHRY and CDR2 SYGVKD. The CDR3 is 17 amino acids. The ends lost 6 bases at V and 3 bases at J; junction bases unmatched: 9. CDR3 sequence (DNA): TGTGCCATCAGAACTCCGGGACTAGCGGGGCGTACAGATACGCAGTATTTT. Protein sequence: CAIRTPGLAGRTDTQYF.